This paragraph reports one T cell receptor beta chain. Other DNA sequences in this specimen translate into the identical CDR3. These data are taken from a study of shared clonotypes between healthy human individuals. Each cell subset's genomic DNA was divided evenly among several immunoSEQ plates. TCRdb keeps only in-frame clones here, not all; method: immunoSEQ multiplex PCR. The sample has around 2.1 million clones; approximately 94% are singletons. Germline V gives CDR1 SGHRS, CDR2 YFSETQ. The ends were cut back, 2 bases at V and 8 bases at J, with 11 bases in the middle. There are 13 residues in the CDR3.

The sequencing sample was made of naive CD4+ T cells sorted from blood. Subset of the sample: CD45RA+ positively selected. The V gene is TRBV5-1, the J gene TRBJ2-1, with a possible D match to TRBD2 (6 bases). The sequence came from a man between 18 and 29 years old in good health. The CDR3 spells CASSLGGSDEQFF. In nucleotides, the CDR3 is TGCGCCAGCAGCTTAGGAGGGAGCGATGAGCAGTTCTTC.